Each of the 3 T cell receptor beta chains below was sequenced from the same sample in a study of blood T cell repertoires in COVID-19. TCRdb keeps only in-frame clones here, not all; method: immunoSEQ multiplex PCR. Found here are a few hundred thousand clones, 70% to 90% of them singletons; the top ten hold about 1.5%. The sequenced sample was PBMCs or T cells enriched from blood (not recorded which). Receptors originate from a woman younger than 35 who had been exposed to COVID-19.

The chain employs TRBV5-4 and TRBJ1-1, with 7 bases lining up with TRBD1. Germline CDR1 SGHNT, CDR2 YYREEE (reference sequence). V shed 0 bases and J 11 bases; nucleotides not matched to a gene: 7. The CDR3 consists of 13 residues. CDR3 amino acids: CASSLGDGQVAFF. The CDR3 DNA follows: TGTGCCAGCAGCTTGGGGGACGGACAGGTTGCTTTCTTT.

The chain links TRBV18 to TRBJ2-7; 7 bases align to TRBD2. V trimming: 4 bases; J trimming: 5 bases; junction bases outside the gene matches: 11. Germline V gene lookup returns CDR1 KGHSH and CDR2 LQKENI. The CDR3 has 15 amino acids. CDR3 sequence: CASSHTRDYSHEQYF. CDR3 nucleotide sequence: TGTGCCAGCTCACATACTAGGGACTATTCCCACGAGCAGTACTTC.

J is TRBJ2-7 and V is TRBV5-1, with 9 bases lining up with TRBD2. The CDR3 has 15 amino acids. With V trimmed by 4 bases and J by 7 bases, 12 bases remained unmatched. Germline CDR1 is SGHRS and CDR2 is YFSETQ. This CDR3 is CASSSRLAGSEEQYF. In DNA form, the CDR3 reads TGCGCCAGCAGCAGTCGTCTAGCGGGAAGTGAAGAGCAGTACTTC.